The 12 T cell receptor beta chains reported below all come from one sample, sequenced in a study of T cell changes during pregnancy in multiple sclerosis. Here immunoSEQ multiplex PCR was the method, and the copy in TCRdb shows in-frame clones only, minus some. This sample yields approximately 40,000 clones, of which about 85% are seen a single time; more than 0.9% belongs to the top ten. The material sequenced was CD4+ T cells from peripheral blood mononuclear cells, taken in the second trimester of pregnancy. Receptors were obtained from a female donor with multiple sclerosis, enrolled in a pregnancy study.

The genes are TRBV6-1 and TRBJ2-3; the match to TRBD2 covers 7 bases. The CDR3 is 16 amino acids. Trimming cost V 2 bases and J 2 bases; bases outside gene matches: 7. The germline CDR1 and CDR2 sequences are MNHNS and SASEGT. The chain's CDR3 is CASSESGGVVTDTQYF. As DNA, the CDR3 is TGTGCCAGCAGTGAATCGGGGGGAGTCGTCACAGATACGCAGTATTTT.

The V call is TRBV28, the J call TRBJ1-3, with a weak D call TRBD1 (6 bases). CDR1 MDHEN and CDR2 SYDVKM come from the germline V gene. Trimming took off 3 bases at V and 3 bases at J, with 12 bases between the two ends. The CDR3 is 15 residues long. The CDR3 nucleotides read TGTGCCAGCAGTTTGGGGGGGCGCGTTGGAAACACCATATATTTT. Encoded protein: CASSLGGRVGNTIYF. Full variable domain (remainder filled in from reference TRBV28 and TRBJ1-3): DVKVTQSSRYLVKRTGEKVFLECVQDMDHENMFWYRQDPGLGLRLIYFSYDVKMKEKGDIPEGYSVSREKKERFSLILESASTNQTSMYLCASSLGGRVGNTIYFGEGSWLTVV.

This clone was recorded only once. The chain recombines TRBV6-5 with TRBJ2-1, with D possibly being TRBD1 (6 bases). Germline V gene data show CDR1 as MNHEY and CDR2 as SVGAGI. Between the trimmed V and J ends, which lost 6 bases and 7 bases, there was a span of 16 bases. The CDR3 runs to 14 residues. The CDR3 DNA is TGTGCCAGCAGACCACAGGGTTTTCGTAATGAGCAGTTCTTC. Amino acids: CASRPQGFRNEQFF.

This chain links TRBV30 with TRBJ2-7; D may be TRBD1 (6 bases). The CDR3 extends over 15 amino acids. Germline V CDR1 and CDR2: GTSNPN, SVGIG (reference sequence). V gave up 2 bases and J gave up 0 bases, with 14 bases separating them. CDR3 loop: CAWSRGTSPSYEQYF. The CDR3 region has the DNA TGTGCCTGGAGTAGGGGGACATCACCCTCCTACGAGCAGTACTTC.

This chain joins TRBV2 and TRBJ1-1, with 11 bases fitting TRBD1. The V gene's germline CDR1 is SNHLY and CDR2 FYNNEI. This CDR3 has 14 residues. V was pared by 7 bases and J by 11 bases, with 12 bases of the junction left unmatched. The CDR3 bases are TGTGCCAGCATCGGCAGCCCCGGGACAGGGGGTGCTTTCTTT. Amino acids: CASIGSPGTGGAFF. Drawing the rest from reference TRBV2 and TRBJ1-1, the complete variable domain is EPEVTQTPSHQVTQMGQEVILRCVPISNHLYFYWYRQILGQKVEFLVSFYNNEISEKSEIFDDQFSVERPDGSNFTLKIRSTKLEDSAMYFCASIGSPGTGGAFFGQGTRLTVV.

This chain links TRBV7-9 with TRBJ2-1; 11 nucleotides match TRBD2. V gave up 5 bases and J gave up 5 bases; unmatched junction bases: 8. In germline, CDR1 is SEHNR, CDR2 FQNEAQ (reference sequence). The CDR3 extends over 16 amino acids. Written as DNA, the CDR3 is TGTGCCAGCAGCACGGGGACTAGCGGTGTTAACAATGAGCAGTTCTTC. It translates to CASSTGTSGVNNEQFF. Based on the CDR3 plus reference TRBV7-9 and TRBJ2-1, the full variable domain is DTGVSQNPRHKITKRGQNVTFRCDPISEHNRLYWYRQTLGQGPEFLTYFQNEAQLEKSRLLSDRFSAERPKGSFSTLEIQRTEQGDSAMYLCASSTGTSGVNNEQFFGPGTRLTVL.

The J gene is TRBJ2-1, the V gene TRBV14; TRBD2 matches 11 bases. Germline trimming cut 1 base from V and 7 bases from J; bases unmatched to any gene: 21. Germline CDR1 is SGHDN and CDR2 is FVKESK. CDR3 length: 21 amino acids. In nucleotides, the CDR3 is TGTGCCAGCAGCCAAGGAAAACCGGGACTAGCGGCCCTAAGGGTGTTGAATGAGCAGTTCTTC. This sequence encodes CASSQGKPGLAALRVLNEQFF.

Only one count was recorded for this clone. The chain links TRBV5-1 to TRBJ2-2; TRBD1 is a possible D gene (6 bases). CDR1 and CDR2 from the germline V gene are SGHRS and YFSETQ. The ends were cut back, 0 bases at V and 0 bases at J, with 9 bases in the middle. The CDR3 runs 16 residues. Here the CDR3 DNA reads TGCGCCAGCAGCTTGGGACAGGCCTCGAACACCGGGGAGCTGTTTTTT. It yields the protein CASSLGQASNTGELFF.

This clone has a handful of counts. V usage is TRBV4-2 and J usage is TRBJ1-5; 9 bases fit TRBD1. V shed 0 bases and J 6 bases; nucleotides not matched to a gene: 6. Germline loops: CDR1 LGHNA, CDR2 YNFKEQ. The CDR3 runs to 16 residues. The CDR3 nucleotides are TGTGCCAGCAGCCAAGACCTGGGACAGGGAGGTCAGCCCCAGCATTTT. The encoded protein is CASSQDLGQGGQPQHF.

The chain couples TRBV10-3 to TRBJ2-5; the match to TRBD2 covers 13 bases. In germline, CDR1 is ENHRY, CDR2 SYGVKD. Trimming removed 10 bases from V and 1 base from J; junction bases left unmatched: 6. The CDR3 has 15 amino acids. CDR3 protein: CANSGTSGVQETQYF. The DNA of the CDR3 is TGTGCCAACTCCGGGACTAGCGGGGTCCAAGAGACCCAGTACTTC.

The chain combines TRBV2 with TRBJ2-5, with D perhaps matching TRBD2 (7 bases). CDR3 length: 16 amino acids. The germline gives CDR1 SNHLY, CDR2 FYNNEI. V was shortened by 3 bases and J by 4 bases, with 18 bases between the two germline ends. This CDR3 reads CASSEGGGSYGETQYF. CDR3 nucleotides: TGTGCCAGCAGTGAGGGAGGGGGTTCATACGGAGAGACCCAGTACTTC.

V gene TRBV6-5 combines with J gene TRBJ2-2, with D perhaps matching TRBD2 (6 bases). Trimming left V 6 bases short and J 1 base short, with 9 bases between. The CDR3 has 14 amino acids. Germline loops: CDR1 MNHEY, CDR2 SVGAGI. CDR3 amino acids: CASRVAVNTGELFF. CDR3 coding DNA: TGTGCCAGCAGGGTAGCGGTGAACACCGGGGAGCTGTTTTTT.